The sequence of this T cell receptor (beta chain) was determined in a study of spatial heterogeneity in lung cancer. Time point specified: sample taken at primary tumor resection. The authors sequenced whole RNA from tumor, nontumor lung or frozen PBMC without sorting. Germline-derived CDR1 and CDR2 are MNHEY and SVGEGT. The CDR3 length is 14 residues. Between the trimmed V and J ends, which lost 6 bases and 3 bases, there was a span of 14 bases. In TCRdb, the 5' RACE reads were re-called with MiXCR into one record per CDR3 protein. Among about 44,000 distinct CDR3 sequences listed, approximately 15% were seen once. This clonotype was picked up many times.

This receptor was taken from a male donor with early-stage non-small cell lung cancer. Sequenced here: PBMCs, sampled at surgery. This sequence joins TRBV6-2 or TRBV6-3 and TRBJ2-5; no reliable D call. The CDR3 nucleotides read TGTGCCAGCAGCGCGACTGTGACGAAAGAGACCCAGTACTTC. Translated: CASSATVTKETQYF.